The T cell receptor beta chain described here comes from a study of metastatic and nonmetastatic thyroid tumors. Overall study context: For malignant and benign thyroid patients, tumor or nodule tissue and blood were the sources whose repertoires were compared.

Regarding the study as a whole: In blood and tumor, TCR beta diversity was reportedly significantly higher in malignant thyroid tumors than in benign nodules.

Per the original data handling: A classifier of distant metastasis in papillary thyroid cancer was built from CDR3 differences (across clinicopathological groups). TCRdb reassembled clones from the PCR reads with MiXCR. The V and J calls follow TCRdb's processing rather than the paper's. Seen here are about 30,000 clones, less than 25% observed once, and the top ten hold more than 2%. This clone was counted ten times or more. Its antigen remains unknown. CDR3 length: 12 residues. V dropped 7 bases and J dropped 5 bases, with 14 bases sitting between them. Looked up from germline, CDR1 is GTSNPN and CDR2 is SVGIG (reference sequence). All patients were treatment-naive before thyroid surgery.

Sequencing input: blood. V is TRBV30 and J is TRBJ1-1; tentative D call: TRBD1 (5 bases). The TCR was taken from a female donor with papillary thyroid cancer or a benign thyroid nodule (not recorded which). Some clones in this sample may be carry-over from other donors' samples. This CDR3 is CAYVRGRTEAFF. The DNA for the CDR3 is TGTGCCTACGTTCGGGGCCGTACTGAAGCTTTCTTT. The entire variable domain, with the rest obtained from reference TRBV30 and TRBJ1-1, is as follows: SQTIHQWPATLVQPVGSPLSLECTVEGTSNPNLYWYRQAAGRGLQLLFYSVGIGQISSEVPQNLSASRPQDRQFILSSKKLLLSDSGFYLCAYVRGRTEAFFGQGTRLTVV.